The rows below give T cell receptor beta chains drawn from one sample of a study of blood T cell repertoires in COVID-19. Sequencing used immunoSEQ multiplex PCR; TCRdb keeps in-frame clones, though not all of them. The sample yields under 150,000 clones, about nine tenths seen once. Material for sequencing was peripheral blood. The receptors derive from a human donor in a cohort sampled during active COVID-19. The CDR3 runs from the conserved cysteine through the conserved F or W. D genes are given only for firm matches. Only part of the rows carry a size: once, few, many, or a class if the clone is expanded.

V gene	J gene	clone size	D gene	CDR3 DNA	CDR3 protein
TRBV5-6	TRBJ1-2	NA	NA	TGTGCCAGCAGCTTGTACCGGGTAGGAGGCTACACCTTC	CASSLYRVGGYTF
TRBV11-2	TRBJ2-3	once	TRBD2	TGTGCCAGCAGCTTCCCTAGCGGGGGATCAGATACGCAGTATTTT	CASSFPSGGSDTQYF
TRBV29-1	TRBJ1-1	many	NA	TGCAGCGTTGAGGGGGCGAACACTGAAGCTTTCTTT	CSVEGANTEAFF
TRBV6-4	TRBJ2-2	NA	TRBD1	TGTGCCAGCAGGAGGGACAGTTTCGGCACCGGGGAGCTGTTTTTT	CASRRDSFGTGELFF
TRBV27	TRBJ2-2	NA	NA	TGTGCCAGCAGTCCACAGGGTTACACCGGGGAGCTGTTTTTT	CASSPQGYTGELFF
TRBV2	TRBJ2-1	NA	TRBD1	TGTGCCAGCAGTAGTGGGGGTCGGGACAGGAACAATGAGCAGTTCTTC	CASSSGGRDRNNEQFF
TRBV28	TRBJ2-7	few	NA	TGTGCCAGCAGTTTAGGGCCGGCCTACGAGCAGTACTTC	CASSLGPAYEQYF
TRBV15	TRBJ2-5	NA	NA	TGTGCCACCAGCAGTCTTAGCATGCAGGGGAGAGAGACCCAGTACTTC	CATSSLSMQGRETQYF
TRBV11-2	TRBJ1-2	NA	NA	TGTGCCAGCAGCCTGGACAGTTACTATGGCTACACCTTC	CASSLDSYYGYTF
TRBV5-1	TRBJ2-2	NA	NA	TGCGCCAGCAGCTCACCCTCAAGTTACAGCCCCGGGGAGCTGTTTTTT	CASSSPSSYSPGELFF
TRBV29-1	TRBJ2-7	NA	NA	TGCAGCGTTGAGTCCGCCCCGGGAGCCGAGCAGTACTTC	CSVESAPGAEQYF
TRBV19	TRBJ1-2	NA	NA	TGTGCCAGTACCCGGGAGGCAGGGCCCAACTATGGCTACACCTTC	CASTREAGPNYGYTF
TRBV11-2	TRBJ2-3	once	NA	TGTGCCAGCAGCTCTACGAGCGGCTATACGCAGTATTTT	CASSSTSGYTQYF
TRBV9	TRBJ2-2	few	NA	TGTGCCAGCAGCGTAGTGGCTCCCCCCGGGGAGCTGTTTTTT	CASSVVAPPGELFF
TRBV7-9	TRBJ2-2	NA	NA	TGTGCCAGCAGCCCCGATAGCCCCTCGAACACCGGGGAGCTGTTTTTT	CASSPDSPSNTGELFF
TRBV5-6	TRBJ2-3	NA	TRBD2	TGTGCCAGCAGTTACCTAGCGGGGAGCACAGATACGCAGTATTTT	CASSYLAGSTDTQYF
TRBV5-4	TRBJ2-3	NA	TRBD2	TGTGCCAGCAGCTTGGACCGGGGGGGCACAGATACGCAGTATTTT	CASSLDRGGTDTQYF
TRBV7-3	TRBJ2-1	NA	TRBD2	TGTGCCAGCAGCCCGGGACTAGAGGGGAATGAGCAGTTCTTC	CASSPGLEGNEQFF
TRBV19	TRBJ2-1	NA	TRBD2	TGTGCCAGTAAGATTAGCGGGGGGGCCGGGAATGAGCAGTTCTTC	CASKISGGAGNEQFF
TRBV5-1	TRBJ2-7	few	TRBD2	TGCGCCAGCAGCTTGGAGGCTAGCGGGCCCTCCTACGAGCAGTACTTC	CASSLEASGPSYEQYF
TRBV6-5	TRBJ2-7	NA	TRBD2	TGTGCCAGCAGTTACTCCCGGGGGGTTACCTACGAGCAGTACTTC	CASSYSRGVTYEQYF
TRBV19	TRBJ2-7	NA	TRBD2	TGTGCCACCGCTAGCGGGGGGAGCTCCTACGAGCAGTACTTC	CATASGGSSYEQYF
TRBV20-1	TRBJ1-2	NA	NA	TGCAGTGCTAGTGTACAGACCTATGGCTACACCTTC	CSASVQTYGYTF
TRBV9	TRBJ2-1	NA	TRBD2	TGTGCCAGCAGCGTAGCAGCGGGGGTCTACAATGAGCAGTTCTTC	CASSVAAGVYNEQFF
TRBV18	TRBJ2-7	few	NA	TGTGCCAGCTCACCACCGCGGGGAAGCTCCTACGAGCAGTACTTC	CASSPPRGSSYEQYF
TRBV29-1	TRBJ2-3	NA	NA	TGCAGCGTCGAAGGGCCAGGGAGCACAGATACGCAGTATTTT	CSVEGPGSTDTQYF
TRBV7-3	TRBJ2-3	NA	TRBD2	TGTGCCAGCAGCCACCGGGACCGGGGGGGGGATACGCAGTATTTT	CASSHRDRGGDTQYF
TRBV5-4	TRBJ2-7	NA	NA	TGTGCCAGCAGCCCGAAGGGGGGGCAGGGAGCGTCCTACGAGCAGTACTTC	CASSPKGGQGASYEQYF
TRBV18	TRBJ1-1	NA	TRBD1	TGTGCCAGCTCCCCATGGGGGACAGGGGCGTCGGACACTGAAGCTTTCTTT	CASSPWGTGASDTEAFF
TRBV28	TRBJ1-4	NA	NA	TGTGCCAGCAGTTTCCGAATTGAAAAACTGTATTTT	CASSFRIEKLYF
TRBV6-5	TRBJ1-1	NA	NA	TGTGCCAGCAGTTACTCGTTACAGGTACACACTGAAGCTTTCTTT	CASSYSLQVHTEAFF
TRBV6-6	TRBJ1-1	NA	TRBD1	TGTGCCAGCAGTTCCCGGACAGGACTTCTCTTT	CASSSRTGLLF
TRBV7-3	TRBJ1-1	NA	NA	TGTGCCAGCAGCGTAACAGAGGACACTGAAGCTTTCTTT	CASSVTEDTEAFF
TRBV10-1	TRBJ2-7	few	TRBD2	TGCGCCAGCAGTGGACTAGCGGGAGCGGTCTACGAGCAGTACTTC	CASSGLAGAVYEQYF
TRBV19	TRBJ2-1	NA	TRBD2	TGTGCCAGTAGCATAGCGGGTGCTACCTACAATGAGCAGTTCTTC	CASSIAGATYNEQFF
TRBV28	TRBJ1-5	once	NA	TGTGCCAGCAGACTTAGGGCGGGGGTCAATCAGCCCCAGCATTTT	CASRLRAGVNQPQHF
TRBV9	TRBJ2-5	NA	TRBD2	TGTGCCAGCACCACTAGCGGGCGGCCCCAAGAGACCCAGTACTTC	CASTTSGRPQETQYF
TRBV6-2/TRBV6-3	TRBJ2-3	NA	NA	TGTGCCAGCAGTTCTCCCGCGGATACGCAGTATTTT	CASSSPADTQYF
TRBV7-3	TRBJ2-2	NA	NA	TGTGCCAGCAGCACTAGCCCCGGGGAGCTGTTTTTT	CASSTSPGELFF
TRBV28	TRBJ2-4	NA	NA	TGTGCCAGCAGGCCCCGGGACAGCGTACCCCGGGGGATTCAGTACTTC	CASRPRDSVPRGIQYF
TRBV28	TRBJ2-1	NA	TRBD2	TGTGCCAGCAGTTTATTGAGGACTAGCGCCGACAATGAGCAGTTCTTC	CASSLLRTSADNEQFF
TRBV19	TRBJ2-7	NA	NA	TGTGCCAGTAGTACCCCCAACAGGAATATTCCCTACGAGCAGTACTTC	CASSTPNRNIPYEQYF
TRBV6-2/TRBV6-3	TRBJ2-1	NA	NA	TGTGCCAGCAGTTACTCCGGGTCTTTCCAGTTCTTC	CASSYSGSFQFF
TRBV6-6	TRBJ1-5	NA	NA	TGTGCCAGCAGTTACATTGGGACTTATCAGCCCCAGCATTTT	CASSYIGTYQPQHF
TRBV2	TRBJ2-2	NA	NA	TGTGCCAGCAGTGAAGGGCCCGGGTACACCGGGGAGCTGTTTTTT	CASSEGPGYTGELFF
TRBV19	TRBJ2-7	NA	TRBD2	TGTGCCAGTAGTGGACTAGGCGCGTCCTACGAGCAGTACTTC	CASSGLGASYEQYF
TRBV4-3	TRBJ2-2	NA	TRBD2	TGCGCCAGCAGCCAAATGCGGGGGAGAAACACCGGGGAGCTGTTTTTT	CASSQMRGRNTGELFF
TRBV4-3	TRBJ2-3	NA	TRBD2	TGCGCCAGCAGCCACCAACTAGCGGGGGCCCGAGATACGCAGTATTTT	CASSHQLAGARDTQYF
TRBV5-6	TRBJ1-1	NA	NA	TGTGCCAGCAGCTTGGTTGAGGGGGTCACTGAAGCTTTCTTT	CASSLVEGVTEAFF
TRBV19	TRBJ1-2	few	TRBD1	TGTGCCAGTAGTATTGGGCGGGACAGGCGTTCCTATGGCTACACCTTC	CASSIGRDRRSYGYTF
TRBV3-1/TRBV3-2	TRBJ1-1	NA	TRBD1	TGTGCCAGCAGCCTACACGAGACAGGGGCGAACACTGAAGCTTTCTTT	CASSLHETGANTEAFF
TRBV3-1/TRBV3-2	TRBJ2-5	NA	NA	TGTGCCAGCAGCCAAGACCGGACAGCCGAGAGGGGCCAGTACTTC	CASSQDRTAERGQYF
TRBV15	TRBJ2-1	NA	NA	TGTGCCACCAGCAGAGATTCCCTAGGCGATGAGCAGTTCTTC	CATSRDSLGDEQFF
TRBV9	TRBJ1-6	NA	NA	TGTGCCAGCAGCGACGCGGTTGGGTCACCCCTCCACTTT	CASSDAVGSPLHF